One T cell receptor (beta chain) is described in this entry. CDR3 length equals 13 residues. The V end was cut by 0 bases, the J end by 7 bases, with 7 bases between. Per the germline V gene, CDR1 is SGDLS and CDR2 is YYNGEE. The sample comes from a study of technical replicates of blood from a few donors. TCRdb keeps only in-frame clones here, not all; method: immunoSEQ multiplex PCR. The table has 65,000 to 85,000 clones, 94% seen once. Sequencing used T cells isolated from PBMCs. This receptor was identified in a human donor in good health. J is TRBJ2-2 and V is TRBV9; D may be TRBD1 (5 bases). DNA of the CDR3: TGTGCCAGCAGCGTAGTGGGGCACGGGGAGCTGTTTTTT. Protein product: CASSVVGHGELFF. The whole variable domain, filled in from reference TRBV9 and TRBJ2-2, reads DSGVTQTPKHLITATGQRVTLRCSPRSGDLSVYWYQQSLDQGLQFLIQYYNGEERAKGNILERFSAQQFPDLHSELNLSSLELGDSALYFCASSVVGHGELFFGEGSRLTVL.